The clone carrying this T cell receptor (beta chain) was found many times. V lost 3 bases to trimming and J lost 4 bases; unmatched junction nucleotides: 4. This CDR3 contains 15 residues. A single record per CDR3 protein comes from TCRdb applying MiXCR to the RT-PCR reads. The sample lists 10,000 or so distinct CDR3 sequences, about 6% occurring once. The data derive from a study of patients and donors after allogeneic stem cell transplantation. This rearrangement joins TRBV12-3 or TRBV12-4 to TRBJ2-2; the match to TRBD1 covers 8 bases. What was sequenced was blood, either unsorted or a sorted T cell fraction (not recorded which). This clonotype was sampled from a human donor who was either an allogeneic HSCT recipient or a stem cell or donor lymphocyte infusion donor (not recorded which). It is not recorded whose cells these are; they may come from a transplant donor. The CDR3 DNA reads TGTGCCAGCAGTTTTGCAGGGGGCATCACCGGGGAGCTGTTTTTT. As protein: CASSFAGGITGELFF.